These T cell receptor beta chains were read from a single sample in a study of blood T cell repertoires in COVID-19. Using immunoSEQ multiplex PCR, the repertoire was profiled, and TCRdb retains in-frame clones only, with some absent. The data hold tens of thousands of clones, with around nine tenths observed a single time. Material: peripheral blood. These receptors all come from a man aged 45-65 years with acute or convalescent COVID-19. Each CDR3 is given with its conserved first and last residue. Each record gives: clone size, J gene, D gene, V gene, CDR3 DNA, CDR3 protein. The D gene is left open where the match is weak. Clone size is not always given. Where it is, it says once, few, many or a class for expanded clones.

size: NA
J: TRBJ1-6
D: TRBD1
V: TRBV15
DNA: TGTGCCACCAGCAGGGATAGGACAGGGAATTCACCCCTCCACTTT
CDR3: CATSRDRTGNSPLHF

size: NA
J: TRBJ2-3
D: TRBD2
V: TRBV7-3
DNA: TGTGCCAGCAGTCCCGGGGGGAGGCCAGATACGCAGTATTTT
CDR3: CASSPGGRPDTQYF

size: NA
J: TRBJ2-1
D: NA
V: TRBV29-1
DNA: TGCAGCGTGGCGGGAAGGTGGGACAATGAGCAGTTCTTC
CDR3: CSVAGRWDNEQFF

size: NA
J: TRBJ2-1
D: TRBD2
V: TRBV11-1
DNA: TGTGCCAGCAGCCTTAGGACTAGCGACTACAATGAGCAGTTCTTC
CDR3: CASSLRTSDYNEQFF

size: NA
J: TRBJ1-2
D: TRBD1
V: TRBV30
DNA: TGTGCCTGGAGTGAGGACAGGGCCTTGAGGGGCTACACCTTC
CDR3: CAWSEDRALRGYTF

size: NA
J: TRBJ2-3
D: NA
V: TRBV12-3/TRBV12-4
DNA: TGTGCCAGCAGTTGGGCAATGGGCGATACGCAGTATTTT
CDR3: CASSWAMGDTQYF

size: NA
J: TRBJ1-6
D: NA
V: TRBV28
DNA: TGTGCCAGCAAAAAACAGGGCTTTAATTCACCCCTCCACTTT
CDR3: CASKKQGFNSPLHF

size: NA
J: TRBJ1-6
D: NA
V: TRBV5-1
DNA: TGCGCCAGCAGCTTGGGGCAGGATACTTCACCCCTCCACTTT
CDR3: CASSLGQDTSPLHF

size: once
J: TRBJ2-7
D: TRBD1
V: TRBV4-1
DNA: TGCGCCAGCAGCCAAGCAGCAGGGGGCGAGCAGTACTTC
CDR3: CASSQAAGGEQYF

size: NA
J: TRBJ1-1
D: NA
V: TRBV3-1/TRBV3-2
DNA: TGTGCCAGCAGCCAAGAGATCCAGGTCAGAGAAGCTTTCTTT
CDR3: CASSQEIQVREAFF

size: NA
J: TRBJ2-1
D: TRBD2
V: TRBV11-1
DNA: TGTGCCAGCAGCGATTCCTCGGGGGGGAGGAACGATGAGCAGTTCTTC
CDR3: CASSDSSGGRNDEQFF

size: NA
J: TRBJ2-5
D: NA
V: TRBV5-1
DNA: TGCGCCAGCAGCAACCGACAGGGAGGAGCTCAAGAGACCCAGTACTTC
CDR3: CASSNRQGGAQETQYF

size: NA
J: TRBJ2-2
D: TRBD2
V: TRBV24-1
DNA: TGTGCCACCAGTGGGGCTAGCGGGGTCAGCGGGGAGCTGTTTTTT
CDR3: CATSGASGVSGELFF

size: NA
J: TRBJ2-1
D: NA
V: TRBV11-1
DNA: TGTGCCAGCAGCCCCCGGGATGAGCAGTTCTTC
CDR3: CASSPRDEQFF

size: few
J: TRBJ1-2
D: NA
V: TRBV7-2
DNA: TGTGCCAGCAGCTCCAATAGGGGAGGTCTCTATGGCTACACCTTC
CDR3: CASSSNRGGLYGYTF

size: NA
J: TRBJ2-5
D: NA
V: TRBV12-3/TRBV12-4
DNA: TGTGCCAGCAGTTTCAGAGGAAAAGAGACCCAGTACTTC
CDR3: CASSFRGKETQYF

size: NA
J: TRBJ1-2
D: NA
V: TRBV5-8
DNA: TGTGCCAGCAGCGCGGGGTATGGCTACACCTTC
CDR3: CASSAGYGYTF

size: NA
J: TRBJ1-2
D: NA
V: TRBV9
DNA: TGTGCCAGCAGCGTCGGTCCCGACTATGGCTACACCTTC
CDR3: CASSVGPDYGYTF

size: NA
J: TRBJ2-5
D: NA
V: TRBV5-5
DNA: TGTGCCAGCAGCTTGGAGAGGTTCGTTGACCAAGAGACCCAGTACTTC
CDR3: CASSLERFVDQETQYF

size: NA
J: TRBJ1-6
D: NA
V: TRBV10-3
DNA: TGTGCCACGCGGGCAGGTCCTAATTCACCCCTCCACTTT
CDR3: CATRAGPNSPLHF

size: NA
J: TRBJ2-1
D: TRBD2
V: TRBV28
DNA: TGTGCCAGCAGTTTAGTAGCGGGGGGGATAGGTAGCTACAATGAGCAGTTCTTC
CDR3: CASSLVAGGIGSYNEQFF

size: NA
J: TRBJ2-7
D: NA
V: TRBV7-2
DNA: TGTGCCAGCAGCTTACAAAGCAGGGCTTCCTCCTACGAGCAGTACTTC
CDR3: CASSLQSRASSYEQYF

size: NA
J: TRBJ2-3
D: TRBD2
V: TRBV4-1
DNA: TGCGCCAGCAGCCTTTGGACTAGCGGGAGAGGTTACGCAGATACGCAGTATTTT
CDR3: CASSLWTSGRGYADTQYF

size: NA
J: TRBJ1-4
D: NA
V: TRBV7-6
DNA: TGTGCCAGCAGCTTAGTTTCGGGGATAAATGAAAAACTGTTTTTT
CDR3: CASSLVSGINEKLFF

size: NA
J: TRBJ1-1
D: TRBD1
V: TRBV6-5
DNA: TGTGCCAGCAGCCCCCGGGACAGGGGTCTCACTGAAGCTTTCTTT
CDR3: CASSPRDRGLTEAFF

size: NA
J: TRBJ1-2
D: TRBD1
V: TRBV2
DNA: TGTGCCAGCAGGGACAACAGGGGGCGGAGGAGTGGCTACACCTTC
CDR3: CASRDNRGRRSGYTF

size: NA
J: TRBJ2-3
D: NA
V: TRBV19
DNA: TGTGCCAGTAGATTCTCCAGGGACACAGATACGCAGTATTTT
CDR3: CASRFSRDTDTQYF

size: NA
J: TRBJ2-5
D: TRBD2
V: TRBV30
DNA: TGTGCCTGGGCGGGAGTAGCGGGGGGCCGGGAGACCCAGTACTTC
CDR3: CAWAGVAGGRETQYF

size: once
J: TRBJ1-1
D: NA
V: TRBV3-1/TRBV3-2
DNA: TGTGCCAGCAGCCGGACAGCTAACACTGAAGCTTTCTTT
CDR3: CASSRTANTEAFF

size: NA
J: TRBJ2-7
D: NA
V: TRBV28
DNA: TGTGCCAGCAGTTTAGATGGCCACGAGCAGTACTTC
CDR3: CASSLDGHEQYF

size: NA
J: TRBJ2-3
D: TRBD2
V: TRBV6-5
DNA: TGTGCCAGCAGTTACCTGGGGGGGAGCACAGATACGCAGTATTTT
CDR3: CASSYLGGSTDTQYF

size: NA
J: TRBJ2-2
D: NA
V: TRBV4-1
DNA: TGCGCCAGCAGCCAAGTTGTCAGGTCGAACACCGGGGAGCTGTTTTTT
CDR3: CASSQVVRSNTGELFF

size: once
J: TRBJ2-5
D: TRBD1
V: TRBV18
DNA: TGTGCCAGCTCTCTTACAGGGGGCGAGACCCAGTACTTC
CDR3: CASSLTGGETQYF

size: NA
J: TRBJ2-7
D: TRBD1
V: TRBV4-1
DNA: TGCGCCAGCAGCCAAGCGGGACAGTCGACCTACGAGCAGTACTTC
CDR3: CASSQAGQSTYEQYF

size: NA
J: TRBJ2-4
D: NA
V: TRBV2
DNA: TGTGCCAGCAGTCCCCTAGAAACCAAAAACATTCAGTACTTC
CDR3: CASSPLETKNIQYF

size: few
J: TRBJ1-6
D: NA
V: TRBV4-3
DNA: TGCGCCAGCAGCCAAGAAACCGCGTCACCCCTCCACTTT
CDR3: CASSQETASPLHF

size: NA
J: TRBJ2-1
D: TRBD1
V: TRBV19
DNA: TGTGCCAGTAGTCCTACCCGGGACAGGGATTTCAATGAGCAGTTCTTC
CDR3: CASSPTRDRDFNEQFF

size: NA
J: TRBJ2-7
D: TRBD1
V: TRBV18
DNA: TGTGCCAGCTCACCAGTCGGGACAGGGGTCGCCTACGAGCAGTACTTC
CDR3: CASSPVGTGVAYEQYF

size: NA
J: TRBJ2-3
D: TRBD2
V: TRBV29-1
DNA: TGCAGCGTTGAACCGTCTAGCGGGAGGAGGGATACGCAGTATTTT
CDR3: CSVEPSSGRRDTQYF

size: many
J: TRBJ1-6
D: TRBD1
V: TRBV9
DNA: TGTGCCAGCAGCGTAGCTAAAGGGACAGGCTATTCACCCCTCCACTTT
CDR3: CASSVAKGTGYSPLHF

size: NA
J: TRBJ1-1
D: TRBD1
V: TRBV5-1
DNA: TGCGCCAGCAGCTCGACAGGGGAGTACACTGAAGCTTTCTTT
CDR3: CASSSTGEYTEAFF